Following are 23 T cell receptor beta chains from one sample sequenced in a study of cytomegalovirus exposure and HLA in healthy donors. A multiplex PCR was run with 60 Vbeta primers and 13 Jbeta primers. The data were produced by immunoSEQ multiplex PCR, yet TCRdb's version contains in-frame clones alone and is incomplete. The sample contains about 230,000 clones, roughly 78% of which appear only once. Sequencing was performed on PBMCs. Receptors originate from a boy younger than 18 in good health and CMV-seronegative.

The chain uses TRBV4-2 and TRBJ1-5, with 10 bases that match TRBD1. The V and J ends lost 0 bases and 6 bases, in that order; junction bases with no gene match: 8. The length of the CDR3 is 17 residues. CDR1 LGHNA and CDR2 YNFKEQ come from the germline V gene. DNA of the CDR3: TGTGCCAGCAGCCAAGAGGGGCTGACAGGGGGCATTCAGCCCCAGCATTTT. Translated, it gives CASSQEGLTGGIQPQHF.

The rearrangement uses TRBV29-1 and TRBJ1-1, with a weak D call TRBD1 (6 bases). Germline lookup yields CDR1 SQVTM and CDR2 ANQGSEA. CDR3 length equals 11 residues. V was pared by 7 bases and J by 5 bases, with 11 bases between. CDR3 DNA sequence: TGCAGCGGATTCAGGGGAACTGAAGCTTTCTTT. Its protein product is CSGFRGTEAFF.

The chain carries TRBV12-5 and TRBJ2-3; 14 bases are shared with TRBD2. This CDR3 spans 18 amino acids. V was clipped by 6 bases and J by 1 base; unmatched bases: 9. CDR1 and CDR2 (germline): LGHNT, FRNRAP. CDR3 coding DNA: TGTGCTAGTGGCCAGGGGACTAGCGGGGGCTTGGGCACAGATACGCAGTATTTT. Translating gives CASGQGTSGGLGTDTQYF.

The V and J genes are TRBV5-1 and TRBJ1-4, with no clear D. CDR3 length equals 15 residues. The germline V gene encodes CDR1 SGHRS and CDR2 YFSETQ. Between the trimmed V and J ends, which lost 0 bases and 2 bases, there was a span of 8 bases. This chain's CDR3 is CASSLEVGTNEKLFF. The CDR3 DNA reads TGCGCCAGCAGCTTGGAGGTCGGGACTAATGAAAAACTGTTTTTT.

The V and J genes are TRBV6-9 and TRBJ2-3, with 10 bases matching TRBD2. The CDR3 covers 15 residues. The junction had 10 bases not matched to a gene; V was cut back by 6 bases and J by 7 bases. The V gene's germline CDR1 is MNHGY and CDR2 SVAAGI. Here the CDR3 DNA reads TGTGCCAGCAGCTTACCGACTAGCGGGTCCCATACGCAGTATTTT. Protein: CASSLPTSGSHTQYF.

With respect to this clone: Germline is not matched at one junction end, which may reflect a read error. This chain connects TRBV6-6 to TRBJ1-5, with TRBD1 identical over 7 bases. Germline-derived CDR1 and CDR2 are MNHNY and SVGAGI (reference sequence). The CDR3 has 14 residues. Here the CDR3 DNA reads TGTGCCAGCACTTACGGGACAGAGTATCAGCCCCAGCATTTT. Translated, it gives CASTYGTEYQPQHF.

This clone was observed a handful of times. This chain connects TRBV28 to TRBJ1-2; 8 nucleotides align to TRBD1. V shed 5 bases, J shed 5 bases, and the junction held 7 bases outside the gene matches. The CDR3 is 14 amino acids. Per germline, CDR1 MDHEN and CDR2 SYDVKM. CDR3 amino acids: CASSEDRGLYGYTF. DNA of the CDR3: TGTGCCAGCAGTGAAGACAGGGGATTATATGGCTACACCTTC.

CDR3 DNA sequence: TGTGCCTCTGACAGCACCGGGGAGCTGTTTTTT. It codes for CASDSTGELFF. J is TRBJ2-2 and V is TRBV30, with a weak D call TRBD1 (5 bases). The CDR3 length is 11 residues. Germline lookup yields CDR1 GTSNPN and CDR2 SVGIG (reference sequence). Trimming pared 7 bases from V and 4 bases from J, leaving 7 bases between.

The J gene is TRBJ2-7, the V gene TRBV27, with a tentative D call TRBD1 (6 bases). This CDR3 has 13 residues. In germline, CDR1 is MNHEY, CDR2 SMNVEV (reference sequence). The germline V and J ends were trimmed by 8 bases and 2 bases, with 13 bases remaining between them. The CDR3 nucleotides read TGTGCCAGCGGTGGGGGCAGGGCCTACGAGCAGTACTTC. As protein: CASGGGRAYEQYF.

The V call is TRBV18, the J call TRBJ1-5, with D unclear. The CDR3 contains 14 residues. Trimming pared 3 bases from V and 2 bases from J, leaving 8 bases between. The germline gives CDR1 KGHSH, CDR2 LQKENI. The CDR3 reads CASSPSRGNQPQHF. CDR3 nucleotides: TGTGCCAGCTCACCCTCACGAGGCAATCAGCCCCAGCATTTT.

The chain employs TRBV18 and TRBJ1-2; 7 nucleotides align to TRBD1. The CDR3 consists of 14 residues. With V trimmed by 0 bases and J by 8 bases, 6 bases remained unmatched. CDR1 KGHSH and CDR2 LQKENI come from the germline V gene. The CDR3 bases are TGTGCCAGCTCACCACCGACAGGGCCGACGGGCTACACCTTC. It yields the protein CASSPPTGPTGYTF.

This clone appeared a single time. At one end, the junction sequence differs from germline, possibly due to a read error. The V and J genes are TRBV7-9 and TRBJ2-2; 14 nucleotides agree with TRBD2. Germline CDR1 and CDR2: SEHNR and FQNEAQ (reference sequence). This CDR3 has 17 residues. The DNA for the CDR3 is TGTTCCAGCACCGGGACTAGCGGGGGCCGGAACACCGGGGAGCTGTTTTTT. It specifies CSSTGTSGGRNTGELFF.

The rearrangement links TRBV29-1 to TRBJ1-6, with no clear D. The CDR3 runs 13 residues. CDR1 SQVTM and CDR2 ANQGSEA come from the germline V gene. V shed 4 bases and J shed 0 bases, with 4 bases lying between them. CDR3 residues: CSVASSYNSPLHF. The DNA of the CDR3 is TGCAGCGTTGCGAGCTCCTATAATTCACCCCTCCACTTT.

This chain connects TRBV30 to TRBJ1-3; 7 bases match TRBD1. Germline CDR1 reads GTSNPN; CDR2 reads SVGIG (reference sequence). V shed 3 bases, J shed 0 bases, and the junction held 11 bases outside the gene matches. This CDR3 contains 17 residues. The CDR3 region has the DNA TGTGCCTGGAGGGGCGTCGGGACAGCAAACTCTGGAAACACCATATATTTT. This gives the protein CAWRGVGTANSGNTIYF.

Notes on this clone: At one of its ends the junction is not consistent with the germline gene, which may arise from a read error. V gene TRBV2 combines with J gene TRBJ2-7, with D possibly TRBD1 on 5 matching bases. The CDR3 consists of 13 residues. Germline V gives CDR1 SNHLY, CDR2 FYNNEI. The CDR3 DNA is TGTGCCAGCGGTGAATCCAGGGCCCACGAGCAGTACTTC. Its translation: CASGESRAHEQYF. The entire variable domain, with the rest obtained from reference TRBV2 and TRBJ2-7, is as follows: EPEVTQTPSHQVTQMGQEVILRCVPISNHLYFYWYRQILGQKVEFLVSFYNNEISEKSEIFDDQFSVERPDGSNFTLKIRSTKLEDSAMYFCASGESRAHEQYFGPGTRLTVT.

This rearrangement joins TRBV30 to TRBJ1-2; no firm D call. V dropped 4 bases and J dropped 13 bases, with 19 bases sitting between them. This CDR3 is 12 amino acids long. Germline V lookup: CDR1 GTSNPN, CDR2 SVGIG (reference sequence). The CDR3 bases are TGTGCCTGGATTCTTACCGGGATCTTGCGCACCTTC. Translation gives CAWILTGILRTF.

This sequence joins TRBV25-1 and TRBJ2-1; 12 bases match TRBD2. The CDR3 totals 17 residues. Germline V gene data show CDR1 as MGHDK and CDR2 as SYGVNS. The ends lost 0 bases at V and 8 bases at J; junction bases unmatched: 8. The CDR3 sequence: CASSEYLAGGTRDEQFF. In DNA form, the CDR3 reads TGTGCCAGCAGTGAATATCTAGCGGGAGGGACTCGGGATGAGCAGTTCTTC.

The chain has TRBV5-1 and TRBJ1-5; a weak D match, TRBD1 (6 bases). Germline V lookup: CDR1 SGHRS, CDR2 YFSETQ. Deletions cut 1 base from V and 11 bases from J, with 16 bases between. The CDR3 loop spans 14 amino acids. The CDR3 DNA sequence: TGCGCCAGCAGCTTGAGGGCAGGGGAATCAGCCCAGCATTTT. This codes for CASSLRAGESAQHF.

V and J are TRBV2 and TRBJ2-7; TRBD1 is a possible D gene (7 bases). CDR3 length: 15 residues. The V gene lost 6 bases and the J gene lost 3 bases, with 18 bases spanning the gap. CDR1 SNHLY and CDR2 FYNNEI come from the germline V gene. CDR3 protein: CASSRGGTESYEQYF. The CDR3 DNA reads as TGTGCCAGCAGCCGAGGCGGGACAGAGAGCTACGAGCAGTACTTC.

As regards this clone: Other DNA sequences in this sample translate to the same CDR3. This rearrangement joins TRBV19 to TRBJ2-5; TRBD1 might be the D (5 bases). Trimming removed 3 bases from V and 5 bases from J, with 10 bases in between. Per germline, CDR1 LNHDA and CDR2 SQIVND (reference sequence). This CDR3 is built from 13 residues. The CDR3 sequence is CASSISRVETQYF. The CDR3 bases are TGTGCCAGTAGTATTTCCAGGGTGGAGACCCAGTACTTC.

The V gene is TRBV7-9, the J gene TRBJ2-6, with TRBD2 as a possible D gene (6 bases). This CDR3 has 16 residues. CDR1 is SEHNR, CDR2 FQNEAQ, per germline (reference sequence). Deletions cut 6 bases from V and 0 bases from J, with 12 bases between. CDR3 residues: CASSLRGFSGANVLTF. In DNA, the CDR3 is TGTGCCAGCAGTTTACGGGGGTTCTCTGGGGCCAACGTCCTGACTTTC.

The chain recombines TRBV5-1 with TRBJ2-5; D gene ambiguous. The germline V gene has CDR1 SGHRS and CDR2 YFSETQ. V lost 5 bases and J 3 bases, leaving 17 bases between the germline ends. The length of the CDR3 is 15 residues. CDR3 coding DNA: TGCGCCAGCAGTCTGCTCCCGAGGAAAGAAGAGACCCAGTACTTC. It specifies CASSLLPRKEETQYF.

This clone was observed a few times. This chain uses TRBV2 with TRBJ2-7; D not resolved. Trimming took 3 bases from V and 4 from J, leaving 7 bases between them. CDR3 length: 12 residues. The germline gives CDR1 SNHLY, CDR2 FYNNEI. Here the CDR3 reads CASSESRYEQYF. CDR3 bases: TGTGCCAGCAGTGAGTCGAGGTACGAGCAGTACTTC.